The 17 T cell receptor beta chains given below trace back to one sample, sequenced in a study of blood T cell repertoires in COVID-19 (dated by TCRdb to about 2020). The method was the immunoSEQ multiplex PCR assay. Sourced from immuneACCESS, this table was stored by TCRdb with only in-frame sequences that have V and J called. A share of the clones is absent; for the studies checked, an unresolved V gene accounts for under half, and the remainder has no known explanation. The sample data list about 360,000 clones, and 70% to 90% of these were observed just once. Of the sample, under 8.5% falls within the top ten clones. The specimen sequenced was peripheral blood. These receptors came from a woman in her sixties or seventies with COVID-19, enrolled during active disease.

This chain joins TRBV9 and TRBJ2-7; 10 nucleotides line up with TRBD1. J gave up 4 bases and V 4 bases, and 5 bases lay outside the gene matches. Germline CDR1 reads SGDLS; CDR2 reads YYNGEE. There are 14 residues in the CDR3. For the CDR3, the DNA is TGTGCCAGCAGCCCCCGGGACAGGGGTTACGAGCAGTACTTC. Amino acids: CASSPRDRGYEQYF. The full variable domain, rest sourced from reference TRBV9 and TRBJ2-7, is DSGVTQTPKHLITATGQRVTLRCSPRSGDLSVYWYQQSLDQGLQFLIQYYNGEERAKGNILERFSAQQFPDLHSELNLSSLELGDSALYFCASSPRDRGYEQYFGPGTRLTVT.

The rearrangement joins TRBV4-1 to TRBJ2-3; D perhaps matches TRBD1 (6 bases). Trimming stripped 1 base from V and 3 bases from J, with 14 bases between. There are 16 residues in the CDR3. Per germline, CDR1 MGHRA and CDR2 YSYEKL. As DNA, the CDR3 is TGCGCCAGCAGCCAAGTATCAGGGGTTGGGACAGATACGCAGTATTTT. It translates to CASSQVSGVGTDTQYF.

The J gene is TRBJ2-7, the V gene TRBV18; D remains ambiguous. The CDR3 totals 16 residues. Germline V gene sequence: CDR1 KGHSH, CDR2 LQKENI. V was cut by 3 bases and J by 0 bases, with 15 bases left in between. CDR3 sequence (DNA): TGTGCCAGCTCACCCCCTTGGGCAACGACCTCCTACGAGCAGTACTTC. Residues: CASSPPWATTSYEQYF.

V is TRBV14 and J is TRBJ2-3; 7 bases line up with TRBD1. CDR3 length: 15 residues. Losses at the gene ends were 1 base for V and 0 bases for J; bases not matched to a gene: 1. Germline V gives CDR1 SGHDN, CDR2 FVKESK. As DNA, the CDR3 is TGTGCCAGCAGCCAAGGGACAGGTAGCACAGATACGCAGTATTTT. Translated: CASSQGTGSTDTQYF.

The rearrangement uses TRBV19 and TRBJ2-5, with TRBD2 identical over 8 bases. The CDR3 is 15 residues long. The ends lost 2 bases at V and 5 bases at J; junction bases unmatched: 7. CDR1 is LNHDA, CDR2 SQIVND, per germline (reference sequence). The CDR3 sequence is CASSILGTRSETQYF. The CDR3, as DNA: TGTGCCAGTAGTATATTAGGGACTAGATCTGAGACCCAGTACTTC.

The rearrangement joins TRBV5-4 to TRBJ2-3; tentative D call: TRBD1 (6 bases). Trimming cost V 7 bases and J 7 bases, with 10 bases left between them. The CDR3 extends over 11 amino acids. Germline V lookup: CDR1 SGHNT, CDR2 YYREEE (reference sequence). CDR3 DNA sequence: TGTGCCAGCTACGGACAGTATACGCAGTATTTT. It specifies CASYGQYTQYF.

The chain is built from TRBV5-1 and TRBJ2-7; 7 bases agree with TRBD1. This CDR3 has 13 amino acids. CDR1 and CDR2 from the germline V gene are SGHRS and YFSETQ. The trim removed 5 bases at V and 3 bases at J, leaving 5 bases unmatched. The CDR3 region is CASSDRQGYEQYF. The CDR3 DNA follows: TGCGCCAGCAGTGATCGACAGGGCTACGAGCAGTACTTC.

Remarks on this clone: The same CDR3 arises from other DNA sequences in this sample as well. The V and J genes are TRBV7-2 and TRBJ1-1, with D possibly TRBD1 on 6 matching bases. The CDR3 runs 14 residues. Germline-derived CDR1 and CDR2 are SGHTA and FQGNSA. V was cut by 5 bases and J by 2 bases, with 12 bases left in between. CDR3 coding DNA: TGTGCCAGCAGCATTCTAGGGGGTAACACTGAAGCTTTCTTT. This gives the protein CASSILGGNTEAFF.

CDR3 region: CSPTGGETQYF. The CDR3 DNA sequence: TGCAGTCCCACCGGGGGAGAGACCCAGTACTTC. The chain joins TRBV20-1 to TRBJ2-5, with D perhaps TRBD2 (6 bases). This CDR3 comprises 11 residues. CDR1 is DFQATT, CDR2 SNEGSKA, per germline (reference sequence). Trimming removed 8 bases from V and 4 bases from J, with 11 bases in between.

The rearrangement uses TRBV3-1 (or the pseudogene TRBV3-2) and TRBJ2-3; TRBD2 matches 8 bases. J gave up 0 bases and V 3 bases, and 8 bases lay outside the gene matches. The germline V gene has CDR1 LGHDT and CDR2 YNNKEL (reference sequence). This CDR3 has 17 amino acids. CDR3 DNA sequence: TGTGCCAGCAGCCAGCGGGGGGCGTATTATAGCACAGATACGCAGTATTTT. This encodes CASSQRGAYYSTDTQYF.

The chain carries TRBV18 and TRBJ2-5, with D perhaps matching TRBD2 (5 bases). The V gene's germline CDR1 is KGHSH and CDR2 LQKENI. There are 13 residues in the CDR3. V shed 3 bases and J shed 7 bases, with 12 bases lying between them. The CDR3 region has the DNA TGTGCCAGCTCACCGGCCGGGGATGGGACCCAGTACTTC. This encodes CASSPAGDGTQYF.

This chain links TRBV6-2 or TRBV6-3 with TRBJ1-2; 7 positions match TRBD1. J gave up 2 bases and V 3 bases, and 6 bases lay outside the gene matches. The CDR3 is made up of 15 amino acids. In germline, CDR1 is MNHEY, CDR2 SVGEGT. Here the CDR3 DNA reads TGTGCCAGCAGTTATCCGACAGGGATCAACTATGGCTACACCTTC. Protein product: CASSYPTGINYGYTF.

Note on this clone: This sample includes further DNA sequences coding for the same CDR3. The chain joins TRBV19 to TRBJ1-2; D may be TRBD1 (5 bases). CDR3 size: 12 residues. CDR1 is LNHDA, CDR2 SQIVND, per germline (reference sequence). V was shortened by 4 bases and J by 8 bases, with 11 bases between the two germline ends. The CDR3 sequence: CASSRQGGGYTF. As DNA, the CDR3 is TGTGCCAGTAGTAGGCAGGGTGGAGGCTACACCTTC.

The J gene is TRBJ1-1, the V gene TRBV18, with a weak D call TRBD1 (6 bases). This CDR3 comprises 16 residues. Germline loops: CDR1 KGHSH, CDR2 LQKENI. V dropped 5 bases and J dropped 1 base, with 17 bases sitting between them. The DNA for the CDR3 is TGTGCCAGCTCAGCCACTCCGGGACAAAAGAACACTGAAGCTTTCTTT. The encoded protein is CASSATPGQKNTEAFF.

The V and J genes are TRBV29-1 and TRBJ1-6, with 8 positions matching TRBD1. The CDR3 extends over 15 amino acids. The ends lost 3 bases at V and 14 bases at J; junction bases unmatched: 15. The germline V gene has CDR1 SQVTM and CDR2 ANQGSEA. CDR3 DNA: TGCAGCGTTGAGACGACCGACAGGGGCATATCCACCCTCCACTTT. As protein: CSVETTDRGISTLHF.

V is TRBV10-1 and J is TRBJ2-7, with TRBD1 matching 11 bases. The junction had 8 bases not matched to a gene; V was cut back by 5 bases and J by 5 bases. Germline CDR1 WNHNN, CDR2 SYGVQD (reference sequence). The CDR3 has 15 residues. The CDR3 region is CASSYIGTGGNEQYF. CDR3 in DNA: TGCGCCAGCAGTTACATCGGGACAGGGGGTAACGAGCAGTACTTC.

This clone was detected a few times. This chain links TRBV2 with TRBJ2-7; TRBD2 matches 8 bases. J lost 1 base, V lost 4 bases, and 9 bases had no gene match. The CDR3 sequence is 16 residues long. Germline V gene lookup returns CDR1 SNHLY and CDR2 FYNNEI. The CDR3 DNA sequence: TGTGCCAGCAGTGCTTACGGGAGGGAAGGATCCTACGAGCAGTACTTC. As protein: CASSAYGREGSYEQYF. The full variable domain, in which reference TRBV2 and TRBJ2-7 provide the parts outside the CDR3, is EPEVTQTPSHQVTQMGQEVILRCVPISNHLYFYWYRQILGQKVEFLVSFYNNEISEKSEIFDDQFSVERPDGSNFTLKIRSTKLEDSAMYFCASSAYGREGSYEQYFGPGTRLTVT.